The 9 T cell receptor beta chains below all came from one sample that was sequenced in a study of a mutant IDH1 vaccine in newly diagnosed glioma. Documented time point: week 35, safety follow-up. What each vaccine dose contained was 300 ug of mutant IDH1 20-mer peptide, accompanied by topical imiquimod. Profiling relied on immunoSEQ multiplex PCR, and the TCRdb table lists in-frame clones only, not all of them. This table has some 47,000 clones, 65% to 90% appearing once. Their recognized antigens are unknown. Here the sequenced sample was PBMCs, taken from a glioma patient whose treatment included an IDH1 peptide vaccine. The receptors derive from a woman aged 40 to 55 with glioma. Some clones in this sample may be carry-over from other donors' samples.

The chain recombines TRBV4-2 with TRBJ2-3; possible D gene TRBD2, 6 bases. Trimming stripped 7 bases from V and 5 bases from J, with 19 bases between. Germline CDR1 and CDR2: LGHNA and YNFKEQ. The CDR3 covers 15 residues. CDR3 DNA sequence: TGTGCCAGCACCACCCCCGGGGGTTATGGAGATACGCAGTATTTT. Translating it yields CASTTPGGYGDTQYF.

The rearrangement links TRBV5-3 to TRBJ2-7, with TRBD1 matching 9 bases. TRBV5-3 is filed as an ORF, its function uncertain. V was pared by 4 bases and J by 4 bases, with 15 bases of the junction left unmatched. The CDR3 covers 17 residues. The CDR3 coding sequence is TGTGCCAGAAGCCCGTCCGCTTTGGGACAGGGATGGTACGAGCAGTACTTC. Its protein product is CARSPSALGQGWYEQYF.

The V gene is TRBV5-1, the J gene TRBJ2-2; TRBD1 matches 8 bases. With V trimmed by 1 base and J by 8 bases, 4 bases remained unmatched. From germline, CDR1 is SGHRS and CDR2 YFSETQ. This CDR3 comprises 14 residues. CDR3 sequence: CASSLRRGLGELFF. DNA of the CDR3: TGCGCCAGCAGCTTGCGCAGGGGGCTTGGGGAGCTGTTTTTT.

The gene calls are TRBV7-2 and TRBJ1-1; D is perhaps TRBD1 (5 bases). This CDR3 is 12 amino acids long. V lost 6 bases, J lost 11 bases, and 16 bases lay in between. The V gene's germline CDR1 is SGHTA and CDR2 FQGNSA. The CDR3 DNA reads TGTGCCAGCAGACCCGGGGCCACTAGGGCTTTCTTT. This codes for CASRPGATRAFF.

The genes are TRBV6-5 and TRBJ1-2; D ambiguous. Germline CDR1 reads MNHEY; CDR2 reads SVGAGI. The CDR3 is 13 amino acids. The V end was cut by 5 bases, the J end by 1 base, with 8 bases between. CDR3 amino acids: CASSRTGNYGYTF. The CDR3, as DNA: TGTGCCAGCAGTCGGACGGGTAACTATGGCTACACCTTC.

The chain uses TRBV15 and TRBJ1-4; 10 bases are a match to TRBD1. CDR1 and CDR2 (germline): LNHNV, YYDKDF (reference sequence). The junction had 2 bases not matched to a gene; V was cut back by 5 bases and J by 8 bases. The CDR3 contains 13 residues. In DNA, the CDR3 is TGTGCCACCAGCTGGGACAGGGGCGAAAAACTGTTTTTT. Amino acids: CATSWDRGEKLFF.

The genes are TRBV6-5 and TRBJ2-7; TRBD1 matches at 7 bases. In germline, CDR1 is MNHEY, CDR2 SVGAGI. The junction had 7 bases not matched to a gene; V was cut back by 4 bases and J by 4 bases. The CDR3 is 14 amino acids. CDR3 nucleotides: TGTGCCAGCAGTTTGAGGGGGCGCGGGTACGAGCAGTACTTC. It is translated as CASSLRGRGYEQYF.

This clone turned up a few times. The CDR3, as DNA: TGTGCCAGCAGCTTATACGGGAGGGACACCATATATTTT. Translating gives CASSLYGRDTIYF. The rearrangement links TRBV7-2 to TRBJ1-3, with D uncertain. The germline gives CDR1 SGHTA, CDR2 FQGNSA. Trimming pared 2 bases from V and 8 bases from J, leaving 10 bases between. The CDR3 covers 13 residues. Full variable domain (missing parts from reference TRBV7-2 and TRBJ1-3): GAGVSQSPSNKVTEKGKDVELRCDPISGHTALYWYRQSLGQGLEFLIYFQGNSAPDKSGLPSDRFSAERTGGSVSTLTIQRTQQEDSAVYLCASSLYGRDTIYFGEGSWLTVV.

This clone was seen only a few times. The CDR3 DNA reads as TGTGCCAGCAGCTCCCCCCAGTTGCAAGAGACCCAGTACTTC. Its translation: CASSSPQLQETQYF. The rearrangement uses TRBV5-4 and TRBJ2-5; D ambiguous. The V and J ends lost 3 bases and 2 bases respectively, with 11 bases between them. This CDR3 contains 14 residues. Germline lookup yields CDR1 SGHNT and CDR2 YYREEE (reference sequence).